Described below is a single TCR beta chain sequence and its context. What it binds is not known. These data come from a study of T cells in Graves' hyperthyroidism and ophthalmopathy. Points from the study as a whole: It was a median approximately 6.9 months before onset that the model predicted ophthalmopathy. The authors' 13 V-J model separated ophthalmopathy from stable hyperthyroidism. Most clonotypes expanded in the thyroid (above 0.001) were also present in blood.

The TCR beta CDR3 regions underwent amplification using RNA transcripts as the source. Carried out on the TCR CDR3, a first-round RT-PCR used the HTBI primer set. TCRdb used MiXCR to reprocess the multiplex PCR reads, holding one entry per CDR3 protein. The table has some 400,000 distinct CDR3 sequences, about 14% seen once. Per the germline V gene, CDR1 is SGDLS and CDR2 is YYNGEE. The germline V and J ends were trimmed by 0 bases and 7 bases, with 7 bases remaining between them. The CDR3 extends over 13 amino acids. The gene calls are TRBV9 and TRBJ2-2; possible D gene TRBD1, 5 bases. The sequencing input was blood. This TCR came from a man aged 30 to 45 with Graves' hyperthyroidism that later progressed to Graves' ophthalmopathy. The CDR3: CASSVEGIGELFF. The CDR3 DNA sequence: TGTGCCAGCAGCGTAGAGGGGATCGGGGAGCTGTTTTTT.